The following is a T cell receptor beta chain sequence with its context. TCRdb keeps only in-frame clones here, not all; method: immunoSEQ multiplex PCR. The sample consists of about 200,000 clones, roughly 82% of them appearing once. The data are from a study of blood T cell repertoires in COVID-19. Study as a whole: The United States, Italy and Spain were the sources of the acute and convalescent COVID-19 samples. T cells, B-cell-depleted T cells, or PBMCs supplied cDNA or gDNA.

Patients of the Seattle cohort, enrolled during active infection, were followed longitudinally. The TCR was taken from a woman aged 60 to 75 with COVID-19, enrolled during active disease. Sequenced sample: peripheral blood.

The CDR3 is CASSPRTGGVYEQYF. The CDR3 DNA reads TGTGCCAGCAGTCCACGGACAGGGGGCGTCTACGAGCAGTACTTC. The genes are TRBV6-5 and TRBJ2-7; 11 positions match TRBD1. The length of the CDR3 is 15 residues. Germline V lookup: CDR1 MNHEY, CDR2 SVGAGI. The V gene end was trimmed by 5 bases and the J gene end by 3 bases; junction bases not matched to a gene: 6.